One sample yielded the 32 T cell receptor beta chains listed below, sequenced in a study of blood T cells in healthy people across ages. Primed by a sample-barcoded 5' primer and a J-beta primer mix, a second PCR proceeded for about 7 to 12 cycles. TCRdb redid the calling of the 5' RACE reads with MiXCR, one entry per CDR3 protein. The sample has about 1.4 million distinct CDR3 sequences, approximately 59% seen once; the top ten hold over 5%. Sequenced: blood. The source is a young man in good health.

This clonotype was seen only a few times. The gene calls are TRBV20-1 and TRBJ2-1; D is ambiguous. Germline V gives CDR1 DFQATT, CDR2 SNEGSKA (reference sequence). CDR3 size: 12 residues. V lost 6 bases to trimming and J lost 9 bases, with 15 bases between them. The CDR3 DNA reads TGCAGTGCAAACCCGGAGATCGGTGAGCAGTTCTTC. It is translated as CSANPEIGEQFF.

CDR3 DNA sequence: TGTGCCAGCACCACTGACAGCTACACGACCCAGCCCCAGCATTTT. Amino acid sequence: CASTTDSYTTQPQHF. The chain employs TRBV7-9 and TRBJ1-5, with D perhaps matching TRBD1 (5 bases). Germline CDR1 reads SEHNR; CDR2 reads FQNEAQ (reference sequence). The CDR3 consists of 15 residues. Between the trimmed V and J ends, which lost 7 bases and 7 bases, there was a span of 20 bases.

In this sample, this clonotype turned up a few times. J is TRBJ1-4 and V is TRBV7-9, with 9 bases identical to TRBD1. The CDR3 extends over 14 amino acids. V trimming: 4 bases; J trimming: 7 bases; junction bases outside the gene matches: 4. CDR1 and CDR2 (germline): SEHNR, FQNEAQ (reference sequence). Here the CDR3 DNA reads TGTGCCAGCAGCTCACAGGGGGCAGGTGAAAAACTGTTTTTT. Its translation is CASSSQGAGEKLFF.

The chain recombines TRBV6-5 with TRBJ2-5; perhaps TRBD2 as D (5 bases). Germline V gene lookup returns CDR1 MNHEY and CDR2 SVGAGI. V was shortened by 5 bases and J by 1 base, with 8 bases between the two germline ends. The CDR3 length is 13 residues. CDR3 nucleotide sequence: TGTGCCAGCAGTGACGGGATCCAAGAGACCCAGTACTTC. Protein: CASSDGIQETQYF.

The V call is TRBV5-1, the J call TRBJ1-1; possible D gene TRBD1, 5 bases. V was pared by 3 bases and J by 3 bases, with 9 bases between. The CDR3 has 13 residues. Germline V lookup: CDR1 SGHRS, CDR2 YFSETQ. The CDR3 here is CASSWGTDTEAFF. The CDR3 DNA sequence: TGCGCCAGCAGCTGGGGGACGGACACTGAAGCTTTCTTT.

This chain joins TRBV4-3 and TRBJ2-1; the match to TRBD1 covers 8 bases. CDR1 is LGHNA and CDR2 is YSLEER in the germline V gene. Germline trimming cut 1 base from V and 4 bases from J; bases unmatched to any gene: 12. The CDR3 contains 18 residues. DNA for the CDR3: TGCGCCAGCAGCCAAGGGTCCCAAGGGGACAGGCCGTACAATGAGCAGTTCTTC. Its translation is CASSQGSQGDRPYNEQFF.

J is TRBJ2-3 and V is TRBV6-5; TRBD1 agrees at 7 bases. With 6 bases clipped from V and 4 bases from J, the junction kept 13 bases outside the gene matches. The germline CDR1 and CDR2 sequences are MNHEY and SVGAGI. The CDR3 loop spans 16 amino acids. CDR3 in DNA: TGTGCCAGCAGCTCCAAGGGCGACAGGGCGGCAGATACGCAGTATTTT. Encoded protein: CASSSKGDRAADTQYF.

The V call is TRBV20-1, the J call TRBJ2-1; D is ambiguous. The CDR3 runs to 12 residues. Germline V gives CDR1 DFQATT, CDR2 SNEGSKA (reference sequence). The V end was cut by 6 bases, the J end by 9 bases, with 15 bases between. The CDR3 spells CSAQSGFPEQFF. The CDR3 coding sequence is TGCAGTGCCCAATCCGGTTTCCCTGAGCAGTTCTTC.

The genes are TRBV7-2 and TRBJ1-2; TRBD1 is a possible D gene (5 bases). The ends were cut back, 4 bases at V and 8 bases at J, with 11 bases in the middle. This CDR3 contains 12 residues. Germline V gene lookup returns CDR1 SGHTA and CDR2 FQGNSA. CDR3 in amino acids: CASSSLKGGYTF. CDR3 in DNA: TGTGCCAGCAGCTCCCTCAAGGGGGGCTACACCTTC.

CDR3 residues: CSPDRDSDTEAFF. The CDR3 DNA reads TGCAGTCCAGACAGGGATTCGGACACTGAAGCTTTCTTT. The V gene is TRBV20-1, the J gene TRBJ1-1; the match to TRBD1 covers 7 bases. Germline-derived CDR1 and CDR2 are DFQATT and SNEGSKA (reference sequence). The V segment lost 8 bases and the J segment 3 bases; nucleotides outside the gene matches: 9. The CDR3 covers 13 residues.

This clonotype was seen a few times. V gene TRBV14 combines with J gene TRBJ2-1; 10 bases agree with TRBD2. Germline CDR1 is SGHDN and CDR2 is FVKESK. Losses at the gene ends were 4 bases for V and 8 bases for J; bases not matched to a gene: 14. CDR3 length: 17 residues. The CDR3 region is CASSPLAGATPGDEQFF. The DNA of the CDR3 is TGTGCCAGCAGCCCGCTAGCGGGGGCGACTCCTGGGGATGAGCAGTTCTTC.

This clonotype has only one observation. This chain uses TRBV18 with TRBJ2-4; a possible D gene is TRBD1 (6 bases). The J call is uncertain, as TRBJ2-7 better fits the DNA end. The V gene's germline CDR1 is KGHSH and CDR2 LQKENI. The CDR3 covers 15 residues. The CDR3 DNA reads TGTGCCAGCTCACCAGCGACAGGAGCCCTTTACGAGCAGTACTTC. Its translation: CASSPATGALYEQYF.

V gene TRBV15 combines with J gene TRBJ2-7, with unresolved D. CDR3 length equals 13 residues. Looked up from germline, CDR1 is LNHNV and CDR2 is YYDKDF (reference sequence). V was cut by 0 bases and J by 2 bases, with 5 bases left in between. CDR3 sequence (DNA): TGTGCCACCAGCAGAGAAAGACCCTACGAGCAGTACTTC. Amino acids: CATSRERPYEQYF.

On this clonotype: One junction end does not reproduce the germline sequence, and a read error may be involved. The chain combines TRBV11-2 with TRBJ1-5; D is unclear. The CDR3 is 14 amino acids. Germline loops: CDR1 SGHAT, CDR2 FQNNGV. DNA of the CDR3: TGTGCCAGCAGTTTAGGCCGCTCCAATCAGCCCCAGCATTTT. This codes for CASSLGRSNQPQHF.

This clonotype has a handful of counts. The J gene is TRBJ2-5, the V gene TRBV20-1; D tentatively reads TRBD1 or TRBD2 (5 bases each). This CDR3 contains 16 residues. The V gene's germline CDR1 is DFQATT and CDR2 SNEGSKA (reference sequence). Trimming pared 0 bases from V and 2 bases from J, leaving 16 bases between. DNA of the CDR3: TGCAGTGCTAGAGATAAAAGGGGACCGATACAAGAGACCCAGTACTTC. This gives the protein CSARDKRGPIQETQYF.

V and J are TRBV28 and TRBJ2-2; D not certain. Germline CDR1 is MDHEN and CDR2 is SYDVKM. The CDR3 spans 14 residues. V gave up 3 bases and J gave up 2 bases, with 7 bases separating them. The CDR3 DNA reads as TGTGCCAGCAGTTTCAGCCGCAACACCGGGGAGCTGTTTTTT. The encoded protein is CASSFSRNTGELFF.

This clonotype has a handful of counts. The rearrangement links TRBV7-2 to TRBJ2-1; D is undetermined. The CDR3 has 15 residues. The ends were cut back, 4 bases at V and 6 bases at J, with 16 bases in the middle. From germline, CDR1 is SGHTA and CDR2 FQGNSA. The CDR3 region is CASSSWAGDANEQFF. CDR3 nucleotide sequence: TGTGCCAGCAGCTCCTGGGCAGGTGACGCCAATGAGCAGTTCTTC.

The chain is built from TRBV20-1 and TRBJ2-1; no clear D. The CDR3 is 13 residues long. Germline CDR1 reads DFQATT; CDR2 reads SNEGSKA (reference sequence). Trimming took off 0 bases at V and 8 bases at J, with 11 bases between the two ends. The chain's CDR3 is CSARDGLKDEQFF. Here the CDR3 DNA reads TGCAGTGCTAGAGATGGTCTAAAGGATGAGCAGTTCTTC.

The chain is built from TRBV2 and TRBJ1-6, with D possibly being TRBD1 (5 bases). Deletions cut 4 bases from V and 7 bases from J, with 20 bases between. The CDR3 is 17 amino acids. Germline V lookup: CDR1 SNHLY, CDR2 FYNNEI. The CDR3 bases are TGTGCCAGCAGTGCACGGGGGATAACAGCAATCAATTCACCCCTCCACTTT. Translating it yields CASSARGITAINSPLHF.

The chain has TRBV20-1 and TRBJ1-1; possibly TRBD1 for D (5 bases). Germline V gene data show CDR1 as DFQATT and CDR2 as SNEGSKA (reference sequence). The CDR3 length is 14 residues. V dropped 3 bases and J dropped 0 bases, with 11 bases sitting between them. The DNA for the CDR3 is TGCAGTGCTAGGACAGACTACATGAACACTGAAGCTTTCTTT. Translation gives CSARTDYMNTEAFF.

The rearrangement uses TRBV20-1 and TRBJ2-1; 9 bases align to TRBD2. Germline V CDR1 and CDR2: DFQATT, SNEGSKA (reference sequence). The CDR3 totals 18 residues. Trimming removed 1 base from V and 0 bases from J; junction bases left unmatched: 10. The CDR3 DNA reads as TGCAGTGCTAGAGGCTTGCTAGCGGGACCCGTCTCCTACAATGAGCAGTTCTTC. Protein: CSARGLLAGPVSYNEQFF.

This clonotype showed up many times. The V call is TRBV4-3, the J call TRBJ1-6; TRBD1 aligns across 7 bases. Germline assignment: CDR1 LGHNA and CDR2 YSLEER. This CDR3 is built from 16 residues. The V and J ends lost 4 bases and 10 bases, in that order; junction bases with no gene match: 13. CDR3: CASSLNRQGGRSPLHF. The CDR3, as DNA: TGCGCCAGCAGCCTGAATCGACAAGGGGGCAGGTCACCCCTCCACTTT.

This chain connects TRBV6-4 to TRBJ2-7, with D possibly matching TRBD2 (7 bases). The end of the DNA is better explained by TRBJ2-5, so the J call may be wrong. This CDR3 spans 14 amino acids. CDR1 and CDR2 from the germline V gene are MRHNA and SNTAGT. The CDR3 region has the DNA TGTGCCAGCAGTGACGGGGGGGGCAGAGAGACCCAGTACTTC. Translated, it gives CASSDGGGRETQYF.

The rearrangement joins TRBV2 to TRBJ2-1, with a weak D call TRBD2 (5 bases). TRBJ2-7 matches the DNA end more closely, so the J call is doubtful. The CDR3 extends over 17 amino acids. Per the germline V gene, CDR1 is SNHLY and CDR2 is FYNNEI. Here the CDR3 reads CASRARTGGYSYNEQYF. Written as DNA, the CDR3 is TGTGCCAGCAGAGCCCGGACTGGCGGTTACTCCTACAATGAGCAGTACTTC.

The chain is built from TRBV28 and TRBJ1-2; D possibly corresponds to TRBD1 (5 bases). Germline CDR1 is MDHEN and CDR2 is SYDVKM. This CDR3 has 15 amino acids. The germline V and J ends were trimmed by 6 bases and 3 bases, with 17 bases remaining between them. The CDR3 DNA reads TGTGCCAGCAGCCCCGATACAGGCCCAGACTATGGCTACACCTTC. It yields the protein CASSPDTGPDYGYTF.

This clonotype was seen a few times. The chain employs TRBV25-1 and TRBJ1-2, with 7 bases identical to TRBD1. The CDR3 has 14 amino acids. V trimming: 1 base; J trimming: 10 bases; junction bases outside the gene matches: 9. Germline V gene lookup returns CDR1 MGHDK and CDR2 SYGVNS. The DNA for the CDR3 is TGTGCCAGCAGTGAATCGAAGGGACAGCCCTTCTACACCTTC. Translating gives CASSESKGQPFYTF.

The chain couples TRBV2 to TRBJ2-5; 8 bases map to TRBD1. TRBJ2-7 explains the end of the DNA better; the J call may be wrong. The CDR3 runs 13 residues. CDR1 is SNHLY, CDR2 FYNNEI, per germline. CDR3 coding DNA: TGTGCCAGCCAATCCATACAGGGGGACGAGCAGTACTTC. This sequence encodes CASQSIQGDEQYF.

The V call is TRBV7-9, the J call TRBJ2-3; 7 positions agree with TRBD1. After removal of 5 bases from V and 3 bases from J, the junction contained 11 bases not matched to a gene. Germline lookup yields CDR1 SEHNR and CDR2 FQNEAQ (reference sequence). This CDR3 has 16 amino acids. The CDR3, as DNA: TGTGCCAGCAGCCACGACCGGGACAGAAGAACAGATACGCAGTATTTT. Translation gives CASSHDRDRRTDTQYF.

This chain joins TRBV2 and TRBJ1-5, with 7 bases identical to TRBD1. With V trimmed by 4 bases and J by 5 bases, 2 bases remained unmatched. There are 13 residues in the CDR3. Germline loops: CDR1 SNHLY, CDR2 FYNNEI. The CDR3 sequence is CASSAGGDQPQHF. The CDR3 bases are TGTGCCAGCAGTGCAGGGGGGGATCAGCCCCAGCATTTT.

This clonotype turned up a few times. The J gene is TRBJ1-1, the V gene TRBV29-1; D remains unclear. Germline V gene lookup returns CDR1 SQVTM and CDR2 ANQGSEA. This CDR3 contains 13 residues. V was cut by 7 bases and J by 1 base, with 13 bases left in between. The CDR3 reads CSASGRQNTEAFF. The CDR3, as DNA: TGCAGCGCCTCGGGCAGGCAGAACACTGAAGCTTTCTTT. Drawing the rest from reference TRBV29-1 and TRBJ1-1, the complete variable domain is SAVISQKPSRDICQRGTSLTIQCQVDSQVTMMFWYRQQPGQSLTLIATANQGSEATYESGFVIDKFPISRPNLTFSTLTVSNMSPEDSSIYLCSASGRQNTEAFFGQGTRLTVV.

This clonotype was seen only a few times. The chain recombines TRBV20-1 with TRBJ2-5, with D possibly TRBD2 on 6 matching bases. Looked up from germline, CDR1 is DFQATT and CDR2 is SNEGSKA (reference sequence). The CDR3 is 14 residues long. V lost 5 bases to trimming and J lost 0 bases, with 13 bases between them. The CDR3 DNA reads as TGCAGTGCTGAATCCCGGGACTACCAAGAGACCCAGTACTTC. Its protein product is CSAESRDYQETQYF.

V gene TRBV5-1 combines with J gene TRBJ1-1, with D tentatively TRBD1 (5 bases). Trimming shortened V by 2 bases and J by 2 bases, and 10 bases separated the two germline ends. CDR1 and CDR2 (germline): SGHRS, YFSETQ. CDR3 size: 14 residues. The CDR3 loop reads CASSFRDSNTEAFF. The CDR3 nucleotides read TGCGCCAGCAGCTTTCGAGACAGTAACACTGAAGCTTTCTTT.